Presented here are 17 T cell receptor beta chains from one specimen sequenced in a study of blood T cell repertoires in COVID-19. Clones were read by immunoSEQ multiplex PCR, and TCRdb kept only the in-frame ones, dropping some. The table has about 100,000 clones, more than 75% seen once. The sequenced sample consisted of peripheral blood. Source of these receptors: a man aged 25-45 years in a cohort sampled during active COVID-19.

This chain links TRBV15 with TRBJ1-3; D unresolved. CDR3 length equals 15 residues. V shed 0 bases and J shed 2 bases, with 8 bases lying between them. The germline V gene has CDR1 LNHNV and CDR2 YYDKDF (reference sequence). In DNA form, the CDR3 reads TGTGCCACCAGCAGAGATCGGTCACCTGGAAACACCATATATTTT. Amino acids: CATSRDRSPGNTIYF. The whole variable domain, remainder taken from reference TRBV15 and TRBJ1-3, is DAMVIQNPRYQVTQFGKPVTLSCSQTLNHNVMYWYQQKSSQAPKLLFHYYDKDFNNEADTPDNFQSRRPNTSFCFLDIRSPGLGDTAMYLCATSRDRSPGNTIYFGEGSWLTVV.

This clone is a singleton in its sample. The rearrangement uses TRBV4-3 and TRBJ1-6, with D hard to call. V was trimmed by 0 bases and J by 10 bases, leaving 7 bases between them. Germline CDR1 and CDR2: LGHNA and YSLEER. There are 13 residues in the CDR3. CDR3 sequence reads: CASSQDRRSPLHF. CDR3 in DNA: TGCGCCAGCAGCCAAGATAGGAGGTCACCCCTCCACTTT.

CDR3 protein: CAIQLTTYNEQFF. The CDR3 coding sequence is TGCGCCATTCAACTAACCACCTACAATGAGCAGTTCTTC. The rearrangement uses TRBV23-1 and TRBJ2-1, with D unresolved. TRBV23-1 has ORF status, its function being uncertain. V shed 10 bases and J shed 2 bases, with 12 bases lying between them. The CDR3 length is 13 residues.

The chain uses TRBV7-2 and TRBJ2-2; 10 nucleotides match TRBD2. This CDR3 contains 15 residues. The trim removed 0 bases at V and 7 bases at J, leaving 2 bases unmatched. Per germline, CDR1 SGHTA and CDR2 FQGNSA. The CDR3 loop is CASSLASGGHGELFF. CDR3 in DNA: TGTGCCAGCAGCTTAGCTAGCGGGGGGCACGGGGAGCTGTTTTTT.

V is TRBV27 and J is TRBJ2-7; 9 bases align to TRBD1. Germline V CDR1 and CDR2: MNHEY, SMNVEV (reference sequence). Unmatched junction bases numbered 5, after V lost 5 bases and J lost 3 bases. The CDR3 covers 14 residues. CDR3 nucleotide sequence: TGTGCCAGCAGTCGGGACAGGGAGGGCTACGAGCAGTACTTC. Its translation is CASSRDREGYEQYF.

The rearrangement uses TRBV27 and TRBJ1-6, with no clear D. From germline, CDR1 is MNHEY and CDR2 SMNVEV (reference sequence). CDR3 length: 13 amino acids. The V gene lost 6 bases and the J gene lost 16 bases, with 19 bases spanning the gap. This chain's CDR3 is CASRITSSRRLHF. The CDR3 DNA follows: TGTGCCAGCAGAATTACCAGTTCGCGGAGACTCCACTTT.

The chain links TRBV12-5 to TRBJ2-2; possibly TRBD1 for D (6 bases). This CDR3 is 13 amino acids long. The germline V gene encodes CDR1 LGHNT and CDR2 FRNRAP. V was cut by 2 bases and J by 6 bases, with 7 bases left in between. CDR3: CASGLSGAGELFF. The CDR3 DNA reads TGTGCTAGTGGTTTGTCAGGGGCCGGGGAGCTGTTTTTT.

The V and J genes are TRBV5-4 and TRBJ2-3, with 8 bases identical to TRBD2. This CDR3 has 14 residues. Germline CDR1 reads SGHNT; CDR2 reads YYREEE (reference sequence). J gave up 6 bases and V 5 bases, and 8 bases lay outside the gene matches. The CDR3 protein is CASRLGLVVDTQYF. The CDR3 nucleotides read TGTGCCAGCAGACTGGGACTAGTTGTCGATACGCAGTATTTT.

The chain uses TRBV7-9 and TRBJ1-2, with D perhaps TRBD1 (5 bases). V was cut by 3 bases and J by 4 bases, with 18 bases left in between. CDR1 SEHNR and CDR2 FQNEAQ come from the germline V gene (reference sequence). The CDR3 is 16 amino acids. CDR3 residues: CASSFAVTEDIYGYTF. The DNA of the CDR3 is TGTGCCAGCAGCTTCGCCGTGACAGAGGATATCTATGGCTACACCTTC. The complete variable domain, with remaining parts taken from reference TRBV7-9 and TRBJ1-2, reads DTGVSQNPRHKITKRGQNVTFRCDPISEHNRLYWYRQTLGQGPEFLTYFQNEAQLEKSRLLSDRFSAERPKGSFSTLEIQRTEQGDSAMYLCASSFAVTEDIYGYTFGSGTRLTVV.

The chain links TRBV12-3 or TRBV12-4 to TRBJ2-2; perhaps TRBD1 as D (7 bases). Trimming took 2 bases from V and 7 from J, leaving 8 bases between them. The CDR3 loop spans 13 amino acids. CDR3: CASSLQGGGELFF. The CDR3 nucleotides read TGTGCCAGCAGTTTACAGGGGGGCGGGGAGCTGTTTTTT.

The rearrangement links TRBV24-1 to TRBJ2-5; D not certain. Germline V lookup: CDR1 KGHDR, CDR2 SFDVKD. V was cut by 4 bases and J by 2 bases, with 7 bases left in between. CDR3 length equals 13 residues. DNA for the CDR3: TGTGCCACCAGTGAGCCTATTCAAGAGACCCAGTACTTC. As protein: CATSEPIQETQYF.

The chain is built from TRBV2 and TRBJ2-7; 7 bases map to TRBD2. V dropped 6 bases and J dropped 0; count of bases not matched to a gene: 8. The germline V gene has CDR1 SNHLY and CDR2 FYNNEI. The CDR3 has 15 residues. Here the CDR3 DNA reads TGTGCCAGCAGCCTTAGCGGGTCTAGCTCCTACGAGCAGTACTTC. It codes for CASSLSGSSSYEQYF.

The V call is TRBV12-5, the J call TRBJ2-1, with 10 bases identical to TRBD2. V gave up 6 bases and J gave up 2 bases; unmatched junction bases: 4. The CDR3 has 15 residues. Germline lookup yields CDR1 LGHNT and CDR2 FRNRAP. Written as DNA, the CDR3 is TGTGCTAGTGGACCTAGCGGGGGCGCCTACAATGAGCAGTTCTTC. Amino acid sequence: CASGPSGGAYNEQFF. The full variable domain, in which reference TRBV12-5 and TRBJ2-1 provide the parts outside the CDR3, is DARVTQTPRHKVTEMGQEVTMRCQPILGHNTVFWYRQTMMQGLELLAYFRNRAPLDDSGMPKDRFSAEMPDATLATLKIQPSEPRDSAVYFCASGPSGGAYNEQFFGPGTRLTVL.

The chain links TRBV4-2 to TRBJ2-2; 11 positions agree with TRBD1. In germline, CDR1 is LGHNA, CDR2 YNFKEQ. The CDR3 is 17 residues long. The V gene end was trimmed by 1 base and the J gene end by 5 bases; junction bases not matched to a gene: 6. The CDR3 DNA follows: TGTGCCAGCAGCCAAGCGGACAGGGGGCTGGGGACCGGGGAGCTGTTTTTT. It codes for CASSQADRGLGTGELFF.

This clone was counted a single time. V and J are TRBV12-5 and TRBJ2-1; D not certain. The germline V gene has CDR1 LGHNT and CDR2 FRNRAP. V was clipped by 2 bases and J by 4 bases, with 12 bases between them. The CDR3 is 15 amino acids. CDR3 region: CASGLSPHQYNEQFF. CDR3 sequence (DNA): TGTGCTAGTGGTTTGTCGCCGCACCAGTACAATGAGCAGTTCTTC.

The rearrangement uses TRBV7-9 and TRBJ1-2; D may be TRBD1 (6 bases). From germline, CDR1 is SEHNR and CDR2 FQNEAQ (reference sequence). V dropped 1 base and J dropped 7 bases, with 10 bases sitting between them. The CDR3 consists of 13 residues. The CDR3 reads CASSLEQGSGYTF. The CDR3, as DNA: TGTGCCAGCAGCTTAGAACAGGGTAGTGGCTACACCTTC. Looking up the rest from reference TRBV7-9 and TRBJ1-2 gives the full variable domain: DTGVSQNPRHKITKRGQNVTFRCDPISEHNRLYWYRQTLGQGPEFLTYFQNEAQLEKSRLLSDRFSAERPKGSFSTLEIQRTEQGDSAMYLCASSLEQGSGYTFGSGTRLTVV.

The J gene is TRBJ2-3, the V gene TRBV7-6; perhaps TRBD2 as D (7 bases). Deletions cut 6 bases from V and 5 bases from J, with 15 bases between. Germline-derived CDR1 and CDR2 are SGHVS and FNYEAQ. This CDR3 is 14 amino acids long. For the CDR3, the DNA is TGTGCCAGCAGTAGGGCAGGGGAGGGAGATACGCAGTATTTT. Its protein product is CASSRAGEGDTQYF.